This T cell receptor (beta chain) came from a study of cytomegalovirus exposure and HLA in healthy donors. Comment on this clone: Its specificity is not known.

Whole-study findings and limits: In a later analysis, specific HLA alleles were associated with 15,000 to 20,000 TCR beta sequences at a 0.05 false discovery rate. Earlier results showed most TCR beta V segments being productive about 87% or about 30% of the time.

This CDR3 region has 19 residues. Germline V lookup: CDR1 SEHNR, CDR2 FQNEAQ (reference sequence). Trimming took off 4 bases at V and 0 bases at J, with 23 bases between the two ends. The PCR contained 60 Vbeta and 13 Jbeta primers. The method was immunoSEQ multiplex PCR; TCRdb's version includes in-frame clones alone and lacks a portion of them. The sample gives some 190,000 clones, more than 70% of which show up once; about 1% is in the top ten. The sample was PBMCs. The receptor comes from a middle-aged woman in good health and CMV-seronegative. The chain links TRBV7-9 to TRBJ2-3; a weak D match, TRBD2 (7 bases). The CDR3 region is CASSSRVGGLRVSTDTQYF. CDR3 DNA: TGTGCCAGCAGCTCCAGGGTCGGGGGGCTGAGAGTTAGCACAGATACGCAGTATTTT. Variable domain in full (rest from reference TRBV7-9 and TRBJ2-3): DTGVSQNPRHKITKRGQNVTFRCDPISEHNRLYWYRQTLGQGPEFLTYFQNEAQLEKSRLLSDRFSAERPKGSFSTLEIQRTEQGDSAMYLCASSSRVGGLRVSTDTQYFGPGTRLTVL.